This is a list of T cell receptor beta chains from one sample in a study of CD4 T cells in relation to SARS-CoV-2 and coronaviruses. No cognate antigen is known for these TCRs. This table comes from immunoSEQ multiplex PCR, and its TCRdb copy is limited to in-frame clones, with some not included. The data contain 13,000 or so clones, over 65% of them singletons. Input material: CD4+ T cells from PBMCs, cultured in vitro. These receptor sequences come from a human donor in good health. CDR3s include the opening cysteine and the closing phenylalanine or tryptophan. D genes are given only for firm matches. Size is stated for part of the rows, as once, few or many counts, or as a class when the clone is expanded.

v_call,j_call,d_call,clone_size,cdr3_length,cdr3_nt,cdr3_aa
TRBV6-2/TRBV6-3,TRBJ2-1,TRBD2,few,17,TGTGCCAGCAGTGACGGGACTAGCGGGACATTTTACAATGAGCAGTTCTTC,CASSDGTSGTFYNEQFF
TRBV10-2,TRBJ1-6,NA,NA,15,TGCGCCAGCAGTGCCTCGGGGGCGGGTAATTCACCCCTCCACTTT,CASSASGAGNSPLHF
TRBV28,TRBJ2-6,TRBD1,NA,16,TGTGCCAGCAGTAAACAGGGGGCCGCTGGGGCCAACGTCCTGACTTTC,CASSKQGAAGANVLTF
TRBV2,TRBJ2-7,NA,NA,12,TGTGCCAGCAGTGATGAAACTACCGAGCAGTACTTC,CASSDETTEQYF
TRBV24-1,TRBJ2-2,TRBD1,NA,15,TGTGCCACCAGTGCAGGGGGCGCGAACACCGGGGAGCTGTTTTTT,CATSAGGANTGELFF
TRBV19,TRBJ2-3,NA,NA,15,TGTGCCAGTTCGTACGGGGGACTTCGCACAGATACGCAGTATTTT,CASSYGGLRTDTQYF
TRBV18,TRBJ2-2,TRBD2,NA,15,TGTGCCAGCTCCCCTAGCGGGAGTAGTACCGGGGAGCTGTTTTTT,CASSPSGSSTGELFF
TRBV7-8,TRBJ2-1,NA,NA,16,TGTGCCAGCAGCTTAGTTGGCGGGACCCGCTACAATGAGCAGTTCTTC,CASSLVGGTRYNEQFF
TRBV28,TRBJ1-5,NA,NA,14,TGTGCCACCAGGAACCGTTATAGCAATCAGCCCCAGCATTTT,CATRNRYSNQPQHF
TRBV20-1,TRBJ2-3,NA,few,11,TGCAGTGCTAGTTTGGCAGATACGCAGTATTTT,CSASLADTQYF
TRBV7-3,TRBJ1-1,TRBD1,few,13,TGTGCCAGCAGCCCGACAGGGTTCACTGAAGCTTTCTTT,CASSPTGFTEAFF
TRBV27,TRBJ1-3,NA,few,15,TGTGCCAGCCGGGCTCGGGGGACCTCTGGAAACACCATATATTTT,CASRARGTSGNTIYF
TRBV7-2,TRBJ1-5,NA,NA,14,TGTGCCAGCAGCCCCGGGAGGATGAATCAGCCCCAGCATTTT,CASSPGRMNQPQHF
TRBV12-5,TRBJ2-1,TRBD2,NA,14,TGTGCTAGTGGTTTAGCGGGAGGATACAATGAGCAGTTCTTC,CASGLAGGYNEQFF
TRBV3-1/TRBV3-2,TRBJ2-3,TRBD2,few,15,TGTGCCAGCAGCCAAGTTAGCGGGAGGACCGATACGCAGTATTTT,CASSQVSGRTDTQYF
TRBV24-1,TRBJ2-5,NA,NA,14,TGTGCCACCAGTGATTTGGGGGGGCAAGAGACCCAGTACTTC,CATSDLGGQETQYF
TRBV5-1,TRBJ2-7,NA,NA,13,TGCGCCAGCAGCTTGGATTTGTTTCACGAGCAGTACTTC,CASSLDLFHEQYF
TRBV19,TRBJ2-3,TRBD2,NA,17,TGTGCCACCCTCGGCGGTAGCGGGCAGAGCTACACAGATACGCAGTATTTT,CATLGGSGQSYTDTQYF
TRBV19,TRBJ2-7,NA,NA,13,TGTGCCAGTAAGGCGCGGGGCGGCTACGAGCAGTACTTC,CASKARGGYEQYF
TRBV2,TRBJ2-1,TRBD2,NA,14,TGTGCCAGCTCCGGGACTAGCGGGGTGAATGAGCAGTTCTTC,CASSGTSGVNEQFF
TRBV5-4,TRBJ2-5,TRBD2,NA,16,TGTGCCAGCAGCTTGGACCCTAGCGGGCTCCAAGAGACCCAGTACTTC,CASSLDPSGLQETQYF
TRBV14,TRBJ2-7,TRBD2,NA,15,TGTGCCAGCAGCCTCGCTAGCGGGACCTCCTACGAGCAGTACTTC,CASSLASGTSYEQYF
TRBV18,TRBJ2-6,NA,NA,15,TGTGCCAGCTCACCCATGCGCTCTGGGGCCAACGTCCTGACTTTC,CASSPMRSGANVLTF
TRBV9,TRBJ1-2,NA,NA,15,TGTGCCAGCAGCGTGAACCAGCTAGCTAACTATGGCTACACCTTC,CASSVNQLANYGYTF
TRBV5-4,TRBJ2-2,NA,few,13,TGTGCCAGCAGCTTTTGGAACACCGGGGAGCTGTTTTTT,CASSFWNTGELFF
TRBV28,TRBJ1-5,NA,NA,11,TGTGCCAGCAGCCTTAATCAGCCCCAGCATTTT,CASSLNQPQHF
TRBV4-2,TRBJ2-4,NA,NA,15,TGTGCCAGCAGCCAAGGACTTGAGGCTACGTCCATTCAGTACTTC,CASSQGLEATSIQYF
TRBV3-1/TRBV3-2,TRBJ2-1,TRBD2,NA,18,TGTGCCAGCAGCCAAGATTTCCTAGCGGGAGGGAGCAACAATGAGCAGTTCTTC,CASSQDFLAGGSNNEQFF
TRBV5-1,TRBJ2-3,NA,NA,12,TGCGCCAGCAGCTCCGCAACAGATACGCAGTATTTT,CASSSATDTQYF
TRBV7-9,TRBJ2-1,TRBD1,NA,18,TGTGCCAGCAGCTTAGTTCTAGGACAGGGTTCGGGACGCAATGAGCAGTTCTTC,CASSLVLGQGSGRNEQFF
TRBV2,TRBJ2-3,TRBD2,NA,18,TGTGCCAGCAGGCCGATCAAGGGGACTAGCGGGTCTACAGATACGCAGTATTTT,CASRPIKGTSGSTDTQYF
TRBV7-3,TRBJ2-6,NA,NA,17,TGTGCCAGCACCTCGGACCGGGACTGGTCTGGGGCCAACGTCCTGACTTTC,CASTSDRDWSGANVLTF
TRBV19,TRBJ2-3,TRBD2,once,13,TGTGCCAGCCGGACCGCGGGGGAGGATACGCAGTATTTT,CASRTAGEDTQYF
TRBV11-2,TRBJ2-3,TRBD2,NA,16,TGTGCCAGCAGCCAATTAGCGGGATGGGCCACAGATACGCAGTATTTT,CASSQLAGWATDTQYF
TRBV25-1,TRBJ2-1,TRBD2,NA,15,TGTGCCAGCGGGGGACTAGCGAGGAGGGGGAATGAGCAGTTCTTC,CASGGLARRGNEQFF
TRBV6-5,TRBJ2-7,TRBD2,NA,15,TGTGCCAGCGTCGCTAGCGGGAGGGCCGGGGACGAGCAGTACTTC,CASVASGRAGDEQYF
TRBV24-1,TRBJ2-5,NA,NA,12,TGTGCCACCACCCGAACCAGAGAGACCCAGTACTTC,CATTRTRETQYF
TRBV10-2,TRBJ1-3,TRBD1,NA,14,TGCGCCAGCAAGGGACAGGGCTCTGGAAACACCATATATTTT,CASKGQGSGNTIYF
TRBV5-1,TRBJ1-2,NA,few,13,TGCGCCAGCAGCTTGCTCGGTTCGTATGGCTACACCTTC,CASSLLGSYGYTF
TRBV19,TRBJ1-1,NA,few,15,TGTGCCAGTAGTACACCCACTGGGCTGAACACTGAAGCTTTCTTT,CASSTPTGLNTEAFF
TRBV28,TRBJ1-1,TRBD1,NA,11,TGTGCCAGCGGGAACAGGGGGCGAGCTTTCTTT,CASGNRGRAFF
TRBV6-5,TRBJ2-1,TRBD2,NA,15,TGTGCCAGCCTCCCTCCTAGCGGCTCCTACAATGAGCAGTTCTTC,CASLPPSGSYNEQFF
TRBV2,TRBJ2-7,TRBD1,NA,14,TGTGCCAGCAGAACCGGGACAGGGCTTGGGGAGCAGTACTTC,CASRTGTGLGEQYF
TRBV27,TRBJ1-1,NA,NA,16,TGTGCCAGCAGCCGAACGGGGGCACCACTGAACACTGAAGCTTTCTTT,CASSRTGAPLNTEAFF
TRBV7-9,TRBJ1-5,TRBD1,once,13,TGTGCCAGCAGCTCAGACAGGGTCGGACCCCAGCATTTT,CASSSDRVGPQHF
TRBV7-9,TRBJ2-5,TRBD2,once,14,TGTGCCAGCAGCCCCGGGACTAGCAAAGAGACCCAGTACTTC,CASSPGTSKETQYF
TRBV29-1,TRBJ2-7,NA,NA,14,TGCAGCGTACGTGGGAGGGGGGCGTCCTACGAGCAGTACTTC,CSVRGRGASYEQYF
TRBV28,TRBJ1-1,NA,few,10,TGTGCCACCCGTGGCACTGAAGCTTTCTTT,CATRGTEAFF
TRBV5-6,TRBJ2-5,NA,once,15,TGTGCCAGCAGTAGTGGGATAGTTAGAGGGGAGACCCAGTACTTC,CASSSGIVRGETQYF
TRBV3-1/TRBV3-2,TRBJ2-2,TRBD2,few,15,TGTGCCAGCAGCCTCGGCGGGGGGCAAACCGGGGAGCTGTTTTTT,CASSLGGGQTGELFF
TRBV29-1,TRBJ2-7,TRBD1,few,13,TGCAGCGTTGAGGGGACAGGTTTCAGCGAGCAGTACTTC,CSVEGTGFSEQYF
TRBV18,TRBJ1-5,TRBD1,NA,14,TGTGCCAGCTCACCAAATGAGGGGGCTCAGCCCCAGCATTTT,CASSPNEGAQPQHF
TRBV6-5,TRBJ1-5,NA,NA,13,TGTGCCAGCAGAGCTAATAGCAATCAGCCCCAGCATTTT,CASRANSNQPQHF
TRBV30,TRBJ1-1,TRBD1,NA,13,TGTGCCTGGACCAAAGACAGGGGGCTTGAAGCTTTCTTT,CAWTKDRGLEAFF
TRBV5-1,TRBJ2-7,TRBD2,NA,16,TGCGCCAGCAGCCCACGGACTAGCGGGAGCGGGAGCGAGCAGTACTTC,CASSPRTSGSGSEQYF